This T cell receptor beta chain was retrieved from a study of regulatory T cells in long-lasting Graves disease. The CDR3 runs 14 residues. The germline V gene has CDR1 SNHLY and CDR2 FYNNEI. V lost 10 bases and J lost 4; bases outside the gene matches: 8. Investigators prepared the TCR beta libraries by applying iRepertoire HTBI primers and Arm-PCR of CDR3 regions. Authors' processing steps: Overall, samples carried more than 55 TRBV and 14 TRBJ segments. TCRdb passed the multiplex PCR reads through MiXCR, listing each CDR3 protein once. In this record, the V and J calls reflect TCRdb's handling and not the investigators' own analysis. This sample yields roughly 360,000 distinct CDR3 sequences, of which about 23% are seen a single time; roughly a quarter belongs to the top ten. Study conclusions and caveats: Comparison showed that persistent patients shared more public clonotypes (about 3,000) than new patients (approximately 870).

To note about this clonotype: Its antigen is not known.

As for time point: persistent/refractory GD, antithyroid drugs over 5 years with positive TRAb. From PBMCs, RNA was extracted and then used to make the TCR library. EDTA tubes held 8 to 10 milliliters of peripheral blood from each patient. This sequence joins TRBV2 and TRBJ1-3; the match to TRBD1 covers 9 bases. The source was peripheral blood mononuclear cells (PBMCs), collected when the disease was refractory, from a patient treated with antithyroid drugs. This clonotype originated in a woman aged 40 to 50 with Graves disease. The CDR3 nucleotides read TGTGCCACATATACAGGGGGCTTCGGAAACACCATATATTTT. This codes for CATYTGGFGNTIYF. The full variable domain, completed using reference TRBV2 and TRBJ1-3, is EPEVTQTPSHQVTQMGQEVILRCVPISNHLYFYWYRQILGQKVEFLVSFYNNEISEKSEIFDDQFSVERPDGSNFTLKIRSTKLEDSAMYFCATYTGGFGNTIYFGEGSWLTVV.